This entry features one T cell receptor beta chain sequence. This clone's antigen is unknown. Per-nucleotide qualities are absent, and no much larger clonotype sits a single base away. The data derive from a study of blood T cell repertoires in COVID-19 (TCRdb year 2020). In the study overall: The collaborator samples originated in the United States, Italy and Spain and spanned the acute and convalescent phases of COVID-19. The material from the prospective study consisted of cDNA or gDNA derived from T cells, B-cell-depleted T cells, or PBMCs. Deeply sampled blood TCRbeta repertoires from subjects exposed to, actively infected with, or recovered from COVID-19 were included in the dataset. The repertoires were made available in a free public database intended to serve as a resource for research on the immune response to SARS-CoV-2. The samples were drawn from two sources: the first 160 participants of the ongoing ImmuneRACE study, and about 1,300 subjects contributed by 6 global collaborators. A de-identified subject ID, COVID-19 status, age in years and sex were almost always included in the sample metadata. Where available, HLA class I and class II types were obtained from metadata supplied by the sample provider rather than from assay-based typing. Findings and caveats that apply to the study as a whole: The quantity of clinical and demographic metadata differed by source and by participant and was supplied without curation.

Here V drops 2 bases and J drops 3 bases, and the junction holds 1 base not matched to any gene. Reading from cysteine to phenylalanine, the CDR3 counts 14 amino acids. Just the 42-base CDR3 DNA is kept, in frame starting at base 1. According to the germline V gene (reference sequence), CDR1 reads MNHNY and CDR2 reads SVGAGI. TCRbeta CDR3 regions were amplified from genomic DNA by means of the immunoSEQ Assay, a bias-controlled multiplex PCR. Per the authors' processing: Within the assay, amplification of reference gene primers was used to estimate how many nucleated cells each sample contained. To quantify the absolute abundance of each unique TCRbeta CDR3 rearrangement, sequence reads were collapsed and filtered. For each sample, productive Simpson clonality was calculated as the square root of Simpson's diversity index across productive rearrangements. In TCRdb, the immuneACCESS table is reduced to in-frame sequences with V and J assigned. These tables do not hold every clone; where another copy was compared, an unresolved V gene accounts for under half, and the others remain unexplained. V, J and clone size derive from that table, while D and trimming were established from the DNA sequence. The sample data list 250,000 to 350,000 clones, and 83% of these were observed just once. The leading ten clones occupy about 1.2% of the sample.

The collaborating institutions used their own protocols to collect whole blood in K2EDTA tubes. For TCRbeta analysis, collaborators shipped samples as frozen whole blood, isolated PBMCs, or DNA extracted from either of those sample types. The clonotype was recovered from a woman in her 50s with acute or convalescent COVID-19. Sequenced input: peripheral blood. This chain is built from TRBV6-6 and TRBJ2-1; 7 bases in the junction line up with TRBD1. At the DNA level, the sequence is TGTGCCAGCAGTTACGGGACAGACTACAATGAGCAGTTCTTC. The resulting protein is CASSYGTDYNEQFF.